This T cell receptor beta chain was recorded in a study of OX40 agonist ivuxolimab in advanced cancers. Whole-study context: Patients undergoing dose escalation presented with hepatocellular carcinoma, melanoma, renal cell or head and neck cancer. Prior anti-PD-1, anti-PD-L1 or anti-CTLA-4 therapy did not bar entry, and roughly 40% had some.

Libraries were prepared by immunoSEQ multiplex PCR; TCRdb keeps only in-frame clonotypes and omits some of them. The sample contains under 70,000 clones, around 83% of which appear only once. Germline lookup yields CDR1 SGHKS and CDR2 YYEKEE (reference sequence). The CDR3 has 16 residues. V lost 2 bases and J lost 0, with 13 bases in between. This TCR was sampled from an adult with an advanced solid tumor such as melanoma, head and neck, liver or kidney cancer. The chain combines TRBV5-5 with TRBJ2-3, with D maybe TRBD2 (6 bases). This material consisted of CD4+ or CD8+ T cells sorted from blood, taken in a trial of the OX40 agonist ivuxolimab. The CDR3 protein is CASSLWGGTSTDTQYF. For the CDR3, the DNA is TGTGCCAGCAGCTTATGGGGCGGGACTAGCACAGATACGCAGTATTTT.